The T cell receptor (beta chain) under discussion was sequenced for a study of identifying expanded T cells in peripheral blood. TCRdb keeps only in-frame clones here, not all; method: immunoSEQ multiplex PCR. Among 75,000 to 100,000 clones listed, approximately 89% were seen once. Collection occurred without any documented infections or immune events in donors. A remark on this clone: Its antigen remains unidentified.

This CDR3 comprises 11 residues. Trimming left V 1 base short and J 2 bases short, with 0 bases between. Germline loops: CDR1 DFQATT, CDR2 SNEGSKA (reference sequence). Study findings and constraints: Clone count variance between roughly two-week samples rose with total template count.

The TCR sequence derives from a person aged 18 to 75 in good health. Sequenced material: blood. The chain recombines TRBV20-1 with TRBJ1-3; D ambiguous. This CDR3 is CSARAGNTIYF. The DNA of the CDR3 is TGCAGTGCTAGAGCTGGAAACACCATATATTTT.